A single sample gave rise to the 2 T cell receptor beta chains below, sequenced in a study of T cells after yellow fever vaccination. TCRdb recomputed calls from the 5' RACE reads with MiXCR, one row per CDR3 protein. Among approximately 550,000 distinct CDR3 sequences, about 14% were seen once, and the ten largest hold over 13%. Material: PBMCs, obtained on the day of the yellow fever booster vaccination. Receptors originate from a man aged 30 to 45 who received the YFV17D yellow fever vaccine.

The rearrangement uses TRBV28 and TRBJ2-6; 9 positions agree with TRBD2. Germline CDR1 is MDHEN and CDR2 is SYDVKM. V gave up 5 bases and J gave up 1 base; unmatched junction bases: 9. The CDR3 spans 18 residues. This chain's CDR3 is CASSSRLAGLSGANVLTF. The CDR3 bases are TGTGCCAGCAGTAGTCGGCTAGCGGGATTATCTGGGGCCAACGTCCTGACTTTC.

This clonotype was counted a few times. The chain has TRBV7-2 and TRBJ2-1; possible D gene TRBD2, 6 bases. The CDR3 runs 15 residues. Trimming removed 6 bases from V and 4 bases from J, with 16 bases in between. Looked up from germline, CDR1 is SGHTA and CDR2 is FQGNSA. Here the CDR3 reads CASSLGGTQYNEQFF. The CDR3 DNA is TGTGCCAGCAGTCTAGGAGGGACCCAATACAATGAGCAGTTCTTC.